This entry lists 32 T cell receptor beta chains sequenced from one sample in a study of chemoradiotherapy in HPV16-positive cancers. Sequencing was performed with immunoSEQ multiplex PCR; in TCRdb, only in-frame clones are kept and a portion is missing. This table has about 20,000 clones, about 89% appearing once. Material: blood, obtained from a patient who underwent chemoradiotherapy. The source of these receptors is a human donor with HPV-associated anogenital cancer.

In its sample, this clone was seen once. This chain connects TRBV7-9 to TRBJ2-1; 10 bases are shared with TRBD2. The CDR3 loop spans 16 amino acids. V was pared by 1 base and J by 6 bases, with 6 bases of the junction left unmatched. Germline-derived CDR1 and CDR2 are SEHNR and FQNEAQ (reference sequence). Written as DNA, the CDR3 is TGTGCCAGCAGCTTAGTCGCGCTAGCGGGAGCCAATGAGCAGTTCTTC. Encoded protein: CASSLVALAGANEQFF.

The chain uses TRBV9 and TRBJ2-5; 8 bases map to TRBD1. CDR1 SGDLS and CDR2 YYNGEE come from the germline V gene. The CDR3 spans 17 residues. Trimming took 4 bases from V and 5 from J; bases not matched to a gene: 16. The CDR3 region is CASSLRSSGGAGETQYF. In DNA form, the CDR3 reads TGTGCCAGCAGCCTACGTTCGTCAGGGGGCGCAGGGGAGACCCAGTACTTC.

The genes are TRBV27 and TRBJ1-2, with 7 bases that match TRBD1. Trimming removed 0 bases from V and 6 bases from J; junction bases left unmatched: 7. CDR1 MNHEY and CDR2 SMNVEV come from the germline V gene (reference sequence). This CDR3 is 15 amino acids long. CDR3 DNA: TGTGCCAGCAGTTTATCGACAGGGAATGCGAATGGCTACACCTTC. This codes for CASSLSTGNANGYTF.

In its sample, this clone was seen once. The chain couples TRBV28 to TRBJ1-1; 10 bases are shared with TRBD1. The CDR3 is 14 residues long. Germline assignment: CDR1 MDHEN and CDR2 SYDVKM. Trimming took 2 bases from V and 6 from J; bases not matched to a gene: 3. CDR3: CASSLLGQGSEAFF. The CDR3 nucleotides read TGTGCCAGCAGTTTACTGGGACAGGGGTCTGAAGCTTTCTTT.

This chain uses TRBV7-9 with TRBJ2-5, with D hard to call. The CDR3 consists of 14 residues. The germline V and J ends were trimmed by 0 bases and 4 bases, with 9 bases remaining between them. In germline, CDR1 is SEHNR, CDR2 FQNEAQ (reference sequence). The CDR3 region is CASSLAQDRETQYF. The CDR3 DNA reads as TGTGCCAGCAGCTTAGCGCAGGATCGAGAGACCCAGTACTTC.

The genes are TRBV6-1 and TRBJ1-6, with D perhaps matching TRBD1 (5 bases). Per the germline V gene, CDR1 is MNHNS and CDR2 is SASEGT. Between the trimmed V and J ends, which lost 8 bases and 7 bases, there was a span of 15 bases. This CDR3 spans 14 amino acids. CDR3 amino acids: CASEGAPGNSPLHF. In nucleotides, the CDR3 is TGTGCCAGCGAAGGGGCGCCTGGGAATTCACCCCTCCACTTT.

V is TRBV6-5 and J is TRBJ2-7; TRBD1 agrees at 9 bases. The CDR3 loop spans 15 amino acids. The junction had 9 bases not matched to a gene; V was cut back by 6 bases and J by 3 bases. Germline lookup yields CDR1 MNHEY and CDR2 SVGAGI. The CDR3 coding sequence is TGTGCCAGCAGGGAACAGGGGGCGGTTCTCTACGAGCAGTACTTC. This sequence encodes CASREQGAVLYEQYF.

The chain employs TRBV18 and TRBJ2-7; no reliable D call. Trimming took off 1 base at V and 4 bases at J, with 8 bases between the two ends. This CDR3 spans 13 amino acids. Germline V lookup: CDR1 KGHSH, CDR2 LQKENI. CDR3 DNA sequence: TGTGCCAGCTCACCACTCCCGGAATACGAGCAGTACTTC. Protein: CASSPLPEYEQYF.

J is TRBJ1-6 and V is TRBV5-1; no clear D gene. CDR1 SGHRS and CDR2 YFSETQ come from the germline V gene. The V and J ends lost 9 bases and 5 bases respectively, with 18 bases between them. The CDR3 sequence is 15 residues long. The CDR3, as DNA: TGCGCCATCCCGGACTCGGGCCCGCATAATTCACCCCTCCACTTT. Its translation is CAIPDSGPHNSPLHF.

CDR3 protein: CASRRTGANEKLFF. CDR3 nucleotides: TGTGCCAGCAGAAGGACAGGGGCTAATGAAAAACTGTTTTTT. This chain joins TRBV28 and TRBJ1-4, with 9 bases fitting TRBD1. Germline trimming cut 6 bases from V and 3 bases from J; bases unmatched to any gene: 2. The CDR3 extends over 14 amino acids. The V gene's germline CDR1 is MDHEN and CDR2 SYDVKM. The variable domain in full, completed from reference TRBV28 and TRBJ1-4, reads DVKVTQSSRYLVKRTGEKVFLECVQDMDHENMFWYRQDPGLGLRLIYFSYDVKMKEKGDIPEGYSVSREKKERFSLILESASTNQTSMYLCASRRTGANEKLFFGSGTQLSVL.

The chain combines TRBV27 with TRBJ2-4; D is undetermined. V lost 3 bases, J lost 3 bases, and 9 bases lay in between. Germline V gives CDR1 MNHEY, CDR2 SMNVEV (reference sequence). CDR3 length equals 14 residues. The CDR3 protein is CASSFAPSKNIQYF. The CDR3 DNA is TGTGCCAGCAGTTTTGCACCGAGCAAAAACATTCAGTACTTC.

This clone was seen just once. This chain connects TRBV5-4 to TRBJ2-2; 9 positions match TRBD2. The CDR3 has 16 amino acids. Per the germline V gene, CDR1 is SGHNT and CDR2 is YYREEE (reference sequence). Trimming at V came to 1 base and at J to 6 bases, leaving 7 bases not matched to a gene. CDR3 bases: TGTGCCAGCAGCTTGCTGGCGGGGGGGCTCGCCGGGGAGCTGTTTTTT. Protein sequence: CASSLLAGGLAGELFF.

The chain combines TRBV19 with TRBJ2-1, with 9 bases fitting TRBD2. The CDR3 has 18 amino acids. Germline CDR1 and CDR2: LNHDA and SQIVND (reference sequence). Trimming at V came to 3 bases and at J to 3 bases, leaving 12 bases not matched to a gene. The CDR3: CASSIIGGLAGVYNEQFF. The DNA for the CDR3 is TGTGCCAGTAGTATTATCGGAGGATTAGCGGGAGTCTACAATGAGCAGTTCTTC.

The chain links TRBV4-1 to TRBJ2-1, with 10 positions matching TRBD2. The CDR3 is made up of 15 amino acids. Trimming took 3 bases from V and 1 from J; bases not matched to a gene: 0. Germline assignment: CDR1 MGHRA and CDR2 YSYEKL. CDR3: CASSHSGGSYNEQFF. In nucleotides, the CDR3 is TGCGCCAGCAGCCATAGCGGGGGGTCCTACAATGAGCAGTTCTTC.

V gene TRBV11-2 combines with J gene TRBJ1-4; tentative D call: TRBD1 (5 bases). Trimming shortened V by 0 bases and J by 15 bases, and 20 bases separated the two germline ends. Germline-derived CDR1 and CDR2 are SGHAT and FQNNGV. This CDR3 is 15 amino acids long. CDR3 protein: CASSLDGGRARRVFF. The CDR3 coding sequence is TGTGCCAGCAGCTTAGACGGGGGGAGAGCCCGGAGAGTGTTTTTT.

This clone was counted once. In DNA, the CDR3 is TGTGCCAGCAGTGACGGAGGGGGGGATACGCAGTATTTT. It codes for CASSDGGGDTQYF. The chain joins TRBV25-1 to TRBJ2-3; D is possibly TRBD1 or TRBD2 (6 bases each). The ends were cut back, 3 bases at V and 6 bases at J, with 10 bases in the middle. The CDR3 is 13 amino acids. Germline V gene sequence: CDR1 MGHDK, CDR2 SYGVNS.

This chain connects TRBV18 to TRBJ2-3, with 12 bases aligning to TRBD2. V was clipped by 0 bases and J by 3 bases; unmatched bases: 10. Germline CDR1 and CDR2: KGHSH and LQKENI. There are 19 residues in the CDR3. CDR3 bases: TGTGCCAGCTCACCACCCCGGCTAGCGGGAGGGTTGACGACAGATACGCAGTATTTT. This encodes CASSPPRLAGGLTTDTQYF.

This clone came up a few times. This sequence joins TRBV6-6 and TRBJ1-2, with 7 bases aligning to TRBD1. Germline CDR1 is MNHNY and CDR2 is SVGAGI (reference sequence). V was pared by 8 bases and J by 8 bases, with 11 bases of the junction left unmatched. The CDR3 has 13 amino acids. The CDR3 protein is CASSRRGGGGYTF. The CDR3 nucleotides are TGTGCCAGCTCTCGCCGAGGGGGCGGAGGCTACACCTTC.

This clone was seen only once. The V gene is TRBV7-2, the J gene TRBJ2-2, with TRBD2 matching over 12 bases. The CDR3 consists of 17 residues. V lost 7 bases to trimming and J lost 3 bases; unmatched junction nucleotides: 9. The germline V gene has CDR1 SGHTA and CDR2 FQGNSA. CDR3 sequence: CASTEGTSGFYTGELFF. The CDR3 nucleotides read TGTGCCAGCACCGAGGGGACTAGCGGGTTTTACACCGGGGAGCTGTTTTTT.

CDR3 nucleotide sequence: TGTGCCAGTAGAGACAGGGGCACGAATTCACCCCTCCACTTT. Translating gives CASRDRGTNSPLHF. V and J are TRBV19 and TRBJ1-6; 8 bases align to TRBD1. Trimming cost V 6 bases and J 7 bases; bases outside gene matches: 5. Germline V gene sequence: CDR1 LNHDA, CDR2 SQIVND (reference sequence). The CDR3 runs 14 residues.

The chain is built from TRBV9 and TRBJ1-4; 7 bases are shared with TRBD1. The CDR3 has 17 amino acids. J was trimmed by 5 bases and V by 0 bases; bases with no gene match: 10. The germline gives CDR1 SGDLS, CDR2 YYNGEE. CDR3 amino acids: CASSVGPGGIGNEKLFF. Written as DNA, the CDR3 is TGTGCCAGCAGCGTAGGGCCAGGGGGAATTGGGAATGAAAAACTGTTTTTT.

This sequence joins TRBV7-8 and TRBJ2-2; 10 bases fit TRBD1. The CDR3 is made up of 17 amino acids. J was trimmed by 3 bases and V by 6 bases; bases with no gene match: 10. The germline V gene encodes CDR1 SGHVS and CDR2 FQNEAQ. This CDR3 reads CASSWAGTGVYTGELFF. The DNA for the CDR3 is TGTGCCAGCAGTTGGGCCGGGACAGGGGTTTACACCGGGGAGCTGTTTTTT.

The rearrangement uses TRBV2 and TRBJ1-1; D remains unclear. Germline CDR1 is SNHLY and CDR2 is FYNNEI. CDR3 size: 14 residues. V lost 6 bases, J lost 2 bases, and 13 bases lay in between. The chain's CDR3 is CASSAERINTEAFF. The CDR3, as DNA: TGTGCCAGCAGCGCCGAGAGAATAAACACTGAAGCTTTCTTT.

This rearrangement joins TRBV5-1 to TRBJ1-1; 8 bases match TRBD1. The CDR3 runs 14 residues. The trim removed 4 bases at V and 4 bases at J, leaving 6 bases unmatched. Germline CDR1 and CDR2: SGHRS and YFSETQ. The CDR3 loop is CASSATGEATEAFF. In DNA, the CDR3 is TGCGCCAGCAGCGCGACAGGGGAAGCCACTGAAGCTTTCTTT.

The chain combines TRBV29-1 with TRBJ2-7; D is ambiguous. V shed 4 bases and J shed 4 bases, with 8 bases lying between them. The CDR3 covers 11 residues. Germline CDR1 reads SQVTM; CDR2 reads ANQGSEA. CDR3 sequence reads: CSVVLGYEQYF. The CDR3 DNA reads as TGCAGCGTTGTTCTGGGATACGAGCAGTACTTC.

The V gene is TRBV6-1, the J gene TRBJ2-3, with 10 nucleotides matching TRBD2. The CDR3 spans 13 residues. The junction had 7 bases not matched to a gene; V was cut back by 11 bases and J by 5 bases. The germline V gene encodes CDR1 MNHNS and CDR2 SASEGT. In DNA form, the CDR3 reads TGTGCCGGAACTAGCGGGGTGAGAGATACGCAGTATTTT. Encoded protein: CAGTSGVRDTQYF.

This chain joins TRBV18 and TRBJ2-7; TRBD1 matches at 10 bases. CDR3 length: 14 amino acids. Germline V gene lookup returns CDR1 KGHSH and CDR2 LQKENI. V lost 3 bases and J lost 4; bases outside the gene matches: 3. The CDR3 sequence: CASSPGQGTYEQYF. As DNA, the CDR3 is TGTGCCAGCTCACCGGGACAGGGGACTTACGAGCAGTACTTC.

The gene calls are TRBV11-2 and TRBJ2-2; 8 nucleotides align to TRBD2. CDR3 length: 16 amino acids. CDR1 and CDR2 (germline): SGHAT, FQNNGV. The V and J ends lost 4 bases and 4 bases, in that order; junction bases with no gene match: 8. CDR3 DNA: TGTGCCAGCAGCTCCCCAGCGGGAGTGGGCACCGGGGAGCTGTTTTTT. The encoded protein is CASSSPAGVGTGELFF.

This clone was seen once. V usage is TRBV9 and J usage is TRBJ2-5; possibly TRBD2 for D (7 bases). Germline CDR1 is SGDLS and CDR2 is YYNGEE. V shed 7 bases and J shed 3 bases, with 16 bases lying between them. This CDR3 spans 14 amino acids. CDR3 coding DNA: TGTGCCAGCTCGTCGAAGGGGGGGGAAGAGACCCAGTACTTC. It translates to CASSSKGGEETQYF.

The V call is TRBV9, the J call TRBJ2-5; TRBD2 aligns across 7 bases. CDR1 and CDR2 from the germline V gene are SGDLS and YYNGEE. This CDR3 spans 14 amino acids. With 4 bases clipped from V and 7 bases from J, the junction kept 10 bases outside the gene matches. CDR3 residues: CASSSGLLGWTQYF. CDR3 in DNA: TGTGCCAGCAGCTCGGGACTACTGGGGTGGACCCAGTACTTC.

The chain carries TRBV19 and TRBJ1-1, with D possibly matching TRBD1 (6 bases). Germline assignment: CDR1 LNHDA and CDR2 SQIVND (reference sequence). The length of the CDR3 is 13 residues. Trimming pared 5 bases from V and 5 bases from J, leaving 12 bases between. The CDR3 here is CASSGQGWTEAFF. CDR3 coding DNA: TGTGCCAGTAGTGGGCAGGGGTGGACTGAAGCTTTCTTT.

This chain uses TRBV29-1 with TRBJ2-2, with 7 bases identical to TRBD1. J was trimmed by 1 base and V by 4 bases; bases with no gene match: 0. This CDR3 is 13 amino acids long. The germline V gene encodes CDR1 SQVTM and CDR2 ANQGSEA. CDR3 DNA: TGCAGCGTTGGACAGGGGAACACCGGGGAGCTGTTTTTT. Translating it yields CSVGQGNTGELFF.